Listed below are T cell receptor beta chains from one sample, sequenced in a study of blood T cell repertoires in COVID-19. Method: immunoSEQ multiplex PCR; TCRdb's copy keeps in-frame clones and lacks some. The data show about 97,000 clones, with less than 95% seen just once and approximately 1.5% held by the top ten. Sequencing was carried out using peripheral blood. These receptors originate from a man between 60 and 75 years old with acute or convalescent COVID-19. Both conserved end residues are part of each CDR3. Each record gives: CDR3 protein, V gene, clone size, J gene, CDR3 length. A clone size is listed for some rows: how often the clone was seen (once, few, many), or a class if it is expanded.

CDR3: CASSLGREDGYTF
V: TRBV5-4
size: .
J: TRBJ1-2
length: 13

CDR3: CASRGLLNTGELFF
V: TRBV2
size: once
J: TRBJ2-2
length: 14

CDR3: CASSLDAGRNQPQHF
V: TRBV11-2
size: few
J: TRBJ1-5
length: 15

CDR3: CASSDDRGYSGYTF
V: TRBV2
size: .
J: TRBJ1-2
length: 14

CDR3: CASSSEGEGVEAFF
V: TRBV28
size: .
J: TRBJ1-1
length: 14

CDR3: CASSAVTSGGALRRGGELFF
V: TRBV10-2
size: .
J: TRBJ2-2
length: 20

CDR3: CASRGDSYGYTF
V: TRBV6-5
size: .
J: TRBJ1-2
length: 12

CDR3: CSVLTRVANTEAFF
V: TRBV29-1
size: .
J: TRBJ1-1
length: 14

CDR3: CASSIRDWNTEAFF
V: TRBV19
size: .
J: TRBJ1-1
length: 14

CDR3: CASSLQQETQYF
V: TRBV5-1
size: .
J: TRBJ2-5
length: 12

CDR3: CASSPPTGGFTEAFF
V: TRBV28
size: .
J: TRBJ1-1
length: 15

CDR3: CASSWWDIAKNTEAFF
V: TRBV5-1
size: .
J: TRBJ1-1
length: 16

CDR3: CASSNLGLAGVSSYNEQFF
V: TRBV5-1
size: .
J: TRBJ2-1
length: 19

CDR3: CASSLAARGWDGYTF
V: TRBV7-2
size: .
J: TRBJ1-2
length: 15

CDR3: CASSLGFGGRSPLHF
V: TRBV5-6
size: .
J: TRBJ1-6
length: 15

CDR3: CASSTARDGSWELFF
V: TRBV5-4
size: .
J: TRBJ2-2
length: 15

CDR3: CAISGGKGNEQFF
V: TRBV10-3
size: .
J: TRBJ2-1
length: 13

CDR3: CASSPTEGYNSPLHF
V: TRBV18
size: .
J: TRBJ1-6
length: 15

CDR3: CASSQESSSYNSPLHF
V: TRBV4-1
size: .
J: TRBJ1-6
length: 16

CDR3: CASSIGNRVDQPQHF
V: TRBV19
size: .
J: TRBJ1-5
length: 15

CDR3: CASSERGRGRGNYGYTF
V: TRBV6-1
size: .
J: TRBJ1-2
length: 17

CDR3: CASSRGTGSGNTIYF
V: TRBV19
size: once
J: TRBJ1-3
length: 15

CDR3: CASSRKGGPQWRGGYTF
V: TRBV3-1/TRBV3-2
size: .
J: TRBJ1-2
length: 17

CDR3: CASSRGSFSSGNTIYF
V: TRBV19
size: once
J: TRBJ1-3
length: 16

CDR3: CASSQGSGILQPQHF
V: TRBV3-1/TRBV3-2
size: .
J: TRBJ1-5
length: 15

CDR3: CASGPAGANSPLHF
V: TRBV12-5
size: .
J: TRBJ1-6
length: 14

CDR3: CASSRGSGSLNTEAFF
V: TRBV18
size: .
J: TRBJ1-1
length: 16

CDR3: CASSSGTGGYNSPLHF
V: TRBV5-4
size: .
J: TRBJ1-6
length: 16

CDR3: CASSLVTGDLSTEAFF
V: TRBV5-1
size: .
J: TRBJ1-1
length: 16

CDR3: CAIRAGMGGNQPQHF
V: TRBV10-3
size: .
J: TRBJ1-5
length: 15

CDR3: CSAGQNLEAFF
V: TRBV20-1
size: .
J: TRBJ1-1
length: 11

CDR3: CASSLGQGTAGNTIYF
V: TRBV9
size: once
J: TRBJ1-3
length: 16

CDR3: CASSLGGSGANVLTF
V: TRBV5-4
size: .
J: TRBJ2-6
length: 15

CDR3: CASSRSPGTGAAGNTIYF
V: TRBV3-1/TRBV3-2
size: .
J: TRBJ1-3
length: 18

CDR3: CASSVASGLYNEQFF
V: TRBV9
size: .
J: TRBJ2-1
length: 15

CDR3: CASSFGGREDTEAFF
V: TRBV5-1
size: .
J: TRBJ1-1
length: 15

CDR3: CASSLGLTRGEAFF
V: TRBV19
size: .
J: TRBJ1-1
length: 14

CDR3: CASRYDSYGYTF
V: TRBV2
size: .
J: TRBJ1-2
length: 12

CDR3: CASSLSVEGGGYGYTF
V: TRBV5-5
size: few
J: TRBJ1-2
length: 16

CDR3: CASSLLGTDTQYF
V: TRBV7-2
size: .
J: TRBJ2-3
length: 13

CDR3: CASSQDPGSSNEQFF
V: TRBV3-1/TRBV3-2
size: .
J: TRBJ2-1
length: 15

CDR3: CASSLRGPYTGELFF
V: TRBV11-2
size: .
J: TRBJ2-2
length: 15

CDR3: CASRQQGGNTEAFF
V: TRBV5-1
size: once
J: TRBJ1-1
length: 14

CDR3: CASSRDGLNSNQPQHF
V: TRBV7-9
size: .
J: TRBJ1-5
length: 16

CDR3: CASSILSGPNEQFF
V: TRBV10-2
size: .
J: TRBJ2-1
length: 14

CDR3: CASSQDPAGRYGYTF
V: TRBV14
size: .
J: TRBJ1-2
length: 15

CDR3: CASRRDRGRVNGYTF
V: TRBV6-5
size: .
J: TRBJ1-2
length: 15

CDR3: CASSAAYGGEKLFF
V: TRBV6-1
size: .
J: TRBJ1-4
length: 14

CDR3: CASTPTGADTQYF
V: TRBV6-5
size: .
J: TRBJ2-3
length: 13

CDR3: CASRSGVSYNEQFF
V: TRBV10-2
size: .
J: TRBJ2-1
length: 14

CDR3: CASSFKGLSTEAFF
V: TRBV11-2
size: few
J: TRBJ1-1
length: 14

CDR3: CASRDGLGPYNEQFF
V: TRBV2
size: .
J: TRBJ2-1
length: 15

CDR3: CASSWDGMTSGYTF
V: TRBV5-1
size: .
J: TRBJ1-2
length: 14

CDR3: CASSLVKGGNQPQHF
V: TRBV11-2
size: .
J: TRBJ1-5
length: 15

CDR3: CASSLEAGGAYTQYF
V: TRBV11-2
size: .
J: TRBJ2-3
length: 15

CDR3: CAWSVMGPQPQHF
V: TRBV30
size: few
J: TRBJ1-5
length: 13

CDR3: CASSLGSGGETGELFF
V: TRBV3-1/TRBV3-2
size: .
J: TRBJ2-2
length: 16

CDR3: CASSQGSSVNNSPLHF
V: TRBV4-2
size: .
J: TRBJ1-6
length: 16

CDR3: CASSHRGETEAFF
V: TRBV23-1
size: .
J: TRBJ1-1
length: 13